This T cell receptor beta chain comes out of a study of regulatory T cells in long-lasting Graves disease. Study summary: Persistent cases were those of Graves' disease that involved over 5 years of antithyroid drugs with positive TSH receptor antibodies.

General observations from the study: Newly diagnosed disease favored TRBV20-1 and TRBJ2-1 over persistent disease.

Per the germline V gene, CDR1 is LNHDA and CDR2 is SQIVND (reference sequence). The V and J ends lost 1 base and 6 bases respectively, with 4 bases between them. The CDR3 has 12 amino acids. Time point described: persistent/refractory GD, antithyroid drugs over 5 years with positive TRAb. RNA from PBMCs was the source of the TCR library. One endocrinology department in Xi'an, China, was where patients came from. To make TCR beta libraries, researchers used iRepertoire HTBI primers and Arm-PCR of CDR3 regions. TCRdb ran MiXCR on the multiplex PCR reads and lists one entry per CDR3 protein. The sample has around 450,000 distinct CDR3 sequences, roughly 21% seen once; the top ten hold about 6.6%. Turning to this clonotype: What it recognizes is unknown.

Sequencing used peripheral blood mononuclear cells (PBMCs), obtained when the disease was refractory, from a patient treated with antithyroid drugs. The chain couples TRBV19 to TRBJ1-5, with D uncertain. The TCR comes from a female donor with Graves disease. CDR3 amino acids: CASSIVRQPQHF. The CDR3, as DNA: TGTGCCAGTAGTATAGTCCGTCAGCCCCAGCATTTT.